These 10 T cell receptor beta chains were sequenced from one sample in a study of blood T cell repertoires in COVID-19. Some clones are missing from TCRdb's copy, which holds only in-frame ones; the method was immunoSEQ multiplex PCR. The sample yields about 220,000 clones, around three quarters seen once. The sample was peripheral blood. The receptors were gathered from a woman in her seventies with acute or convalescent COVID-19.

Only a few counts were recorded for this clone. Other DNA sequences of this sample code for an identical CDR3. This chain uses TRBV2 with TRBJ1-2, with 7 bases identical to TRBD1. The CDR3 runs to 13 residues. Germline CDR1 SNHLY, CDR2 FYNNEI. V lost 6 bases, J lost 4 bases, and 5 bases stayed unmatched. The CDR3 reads CASRRQGGYGYTF. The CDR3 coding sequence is TGTGCCAGCAGGCGACAGGGTGGCTATGGCTACACCTTC.

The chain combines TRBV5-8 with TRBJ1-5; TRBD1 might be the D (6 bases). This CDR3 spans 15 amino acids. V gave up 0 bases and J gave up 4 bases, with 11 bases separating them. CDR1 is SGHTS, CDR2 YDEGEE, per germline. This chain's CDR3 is CASSLEGVRNQPQHF. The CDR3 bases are TGTGCCAGCAGCTTGGAGGGGGTACGGAATCAGCCCCAGCATTTT.

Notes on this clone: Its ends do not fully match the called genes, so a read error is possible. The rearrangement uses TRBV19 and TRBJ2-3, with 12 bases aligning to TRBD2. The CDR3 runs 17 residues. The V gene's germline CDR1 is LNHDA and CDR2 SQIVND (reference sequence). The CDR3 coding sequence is TGTGCCAGTAGTAGGGGACTAGCGGGCGTAAGCACATATACGCAGTATTTT. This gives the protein CASSRGLAGVSTYTQYF. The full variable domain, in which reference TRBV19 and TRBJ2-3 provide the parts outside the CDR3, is DGGITQSPKYLFRKEGQNVTLSCEQNLNHDAMYWYRQDPGQGLRLIYYSQIVNDFQKGDIAEGYSVSREKKESFPLTVTSAQKNPTAFYLCASSRGLAGVSTYTQYFGPGTRLTVL.

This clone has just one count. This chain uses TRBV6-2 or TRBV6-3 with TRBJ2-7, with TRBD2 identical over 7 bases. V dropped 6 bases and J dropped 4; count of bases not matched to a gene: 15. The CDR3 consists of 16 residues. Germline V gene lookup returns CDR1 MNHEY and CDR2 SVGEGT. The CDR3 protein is CASSQFSTGGLYEQYF. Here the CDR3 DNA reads TGTGCCAGCAGCCAGTTCAGCACGGGGGGATTATACGAGCAGTACTTC.

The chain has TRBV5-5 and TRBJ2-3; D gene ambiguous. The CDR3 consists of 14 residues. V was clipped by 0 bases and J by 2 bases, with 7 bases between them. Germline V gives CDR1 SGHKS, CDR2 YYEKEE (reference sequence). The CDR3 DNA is TGTGCCAGCAGCTTGGGTGTAAACACAGATACGCAGTATTTT. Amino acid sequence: CASSLGVNTDTQYF.

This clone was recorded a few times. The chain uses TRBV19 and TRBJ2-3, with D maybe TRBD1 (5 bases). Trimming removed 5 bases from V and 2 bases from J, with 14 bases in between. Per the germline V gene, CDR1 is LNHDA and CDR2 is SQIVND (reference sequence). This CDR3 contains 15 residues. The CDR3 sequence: CASSDSGKDTDTQYF. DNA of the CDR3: TGTGCCAGTAGTGATTCAGGGAAGGACACAGATACGCAGTATTTT.

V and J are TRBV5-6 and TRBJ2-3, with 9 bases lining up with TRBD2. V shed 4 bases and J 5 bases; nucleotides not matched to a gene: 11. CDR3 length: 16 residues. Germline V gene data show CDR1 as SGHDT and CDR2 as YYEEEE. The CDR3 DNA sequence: TGTGCCAGCAGCCGCCGGGGCGGGGGGGTAGTAGATACGCAGTATTTT. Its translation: CASSRRGGGVVDTQYF.

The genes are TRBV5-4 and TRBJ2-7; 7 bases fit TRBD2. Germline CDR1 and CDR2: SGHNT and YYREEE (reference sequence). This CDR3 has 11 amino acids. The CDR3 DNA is TGTACAAGACGGGGGGACTACGAGCAGTACTTC. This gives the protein CTRRGDYEQYF.

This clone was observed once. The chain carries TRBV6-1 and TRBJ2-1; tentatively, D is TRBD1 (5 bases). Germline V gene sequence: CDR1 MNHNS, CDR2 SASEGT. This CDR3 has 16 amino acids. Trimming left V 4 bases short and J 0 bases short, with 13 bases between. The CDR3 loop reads CASSVARVSSYNEQFF. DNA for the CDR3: TGTGCCAGCAGTGTAGCCAGGGTTAGCTCCTACAATGAGCAGTTCTTC.

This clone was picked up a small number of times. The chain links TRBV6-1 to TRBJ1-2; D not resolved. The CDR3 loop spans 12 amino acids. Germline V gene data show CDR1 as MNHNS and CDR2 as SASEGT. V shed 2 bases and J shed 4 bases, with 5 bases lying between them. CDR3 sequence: CASSELFYGYTF. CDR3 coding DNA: TGTGCCAGCAGTGAACTGTTCTATGGCTACACCTTC.